This TCR beta chain was identified in a study of regulatory T cells in long-lasting Graves disease. Overall study results and limits: With some 2,500 shared public clonotypes, persistent patients exceeded new patients, who shared about a thousand.

Library construction for TCR beta used iRepertoire HTBI primers and Arm-PCR of CDR3 regions. MiXCR, applied by TCRdb to the multiplex PCR reads, yields one record per CDR3 protein. The profile shows roughly 610,000 distinct CDR3 sequences, approximately 15% of them singletons. Described time point: newly diagnosed GD, antithyroid drugs for less than 3 months. The TCR library was made from RNA extracted from PBMCs. Recruitment took place at an endocrinology department in Xi'an, China. The CDR3 runs 13 residues. The germline V and J ends were trimmed by 2 bases and 1 base, with 5 bases remaining between them. Germline CDR1 is KGHSH and CDR2 is LQKENI. This clonotype was observed a few times. Its antigen is not known. These records were also assigned to another study, of T cells in Graves' hyperthyroidism and ophthalmopathy. From that report: Absence of ophthalmopathy progression within 18 months defined stable Graves' hyperthyroidism.

The chain uses TRBV18 and TRBJ2-5, with D unresolved. Sequencing used peripheral blood mononuclear cells (PBMCs), obtained at new diagnosis, from a patient treated with antithyroid drugs. The receptor comes from a woman aged 30 to 39 with Graves disease. CDR3 in amino acids: CASSPASQETQYF. The CDR3 DNA follows: TGTGCCAGCTCACCAGCCAGCCAAGAGACCCAGTACTTC.